A selection of T cell receptor beta chains follows, all from one sample in a study of T cells in localized non-small cell lung cancer. Clones were read by immunoSEQ multiplex PCR, and TCRdb kept only the in-frame ones, dropping some. The sample records over 9,000 clones, more than 75% being singletons. Specimen: peripheral blood, collected before any cancer treatment. These TCRs come from a male donor aged 60 or over with stage III lung adenocarcinoma. The CDR3 runs from the conserved cysteine through the conserved F or W. A D gene is named only where the DNA matches it firmly. Size tells how often a clone was seen (once, few, many) or the class of an expanded clone, and some rows leave it out.

V gene: TRBV6-5
clone size: NA
D gene: TRBD1
J gene: TRBJ1-2
CDR3 protein: CASVTRGQGSYGYTF
CDR3 DNA: TGTGCCAGTGTCACACGGGGACAGGGAAGCTATGGCTACACCTTC

V gene: TRBV27
clone size: NA
D gene: NA
J gene: TRBJ1-6
CDR3 protein: CASSSPREDNSPLHF
CDR3 DNA: TGTGCCAGCAGTTCGCCTCGGGAAGATAATTCACCCCTCCACTTT

V gene: TRBV6-5
clone size: NA
D gene: NA
J gene: TRBJ2-2
CDR3 protein: CASSYSRTTGELFF
CDR3 DNA: TGTGCCAGCAGTTACTCGAGGACCACCGGGGAGCTGTTTTTT

V gene: TRBV7-6
clone size: NA
D gene: NA
J gene: TRBJ1-3
CDR3 protein: CASSSDDGYSGNTIYF
CDR3 DNA: TGTGCCAGCAGCTCCGACGACGGGTACTCTGGAAACACCATATATTTT

V gene: TRBV7-2
clone size: NA
D gene: NA
J gene: TRBJ1-5
CDR3 protein: CASSLTKGGNQPQHF
CDR3 DNA: TGTGCCAGCAGCTTAACGAAGGGTGGGAATCAGCCCCAGCATTTT

V gene: TRBV5-1
clone size: NA
D gene: NA
J gene: TRBJ1-1
CDR3 protein: CASSLDGWNTEAFF
CDR3 DNA: TGCGCCAGCAGCTTGGACGGGTGGAACACTGAAGCTTTCTTT

V gene: TRBV5-1
clone size: NA
D gene: TRBD1
J gene: TRBJ2-7
CDR3 protein: CASSSQGAEYEQYF
CDR3 DNA: TGCGCCAGCAGCTCACAGGGGGCGGAGTACGAGCAGTACTTC

V gene: TRBV5-4
clone size: NA
D gene: TRBD2
J gene: TRBJ2-1
CDR3 protein: CASSFQRGYEQFF
CDR3 DNA: TGTGCCAGCAGCTTCCAGCGGGGGTACGAGCAGTTCTTC

V gene: TRBV27
clone size: NA
D gene: TRBD1
J gene: TRBJ1-2
CDR3 protein: CASSLGTGRSGYTF
CDR3 DNA: TGTGCCAGCAGTTTAGGGACAGGTCGATCTGGCTACACCTTC

V gene: TRBV6-5
clone size: NA
D gene: NA
J gene: TRBJ2-7
CDR3 protein: CASSYSSLNSYEQYF
CDR3 DNA: TGTGCCAGCAGTTACTCGTCCTTGAATTCCTACGAGCAGTACTTC

V gene: TRBV5-6
clone size: NA
D gene: NA
J gene: TRBJ1-2
CDR3 protein: CASSSPAGGGGYGYTF
CDR3 DNA: TGTGCCAGCAGCTCTCCAGCCGGCGGGGGCGGCTATGGCTACACCTTC

V gene: TRBV7-2
clone size: NA
D gene: NA
J gene: TRBJ2-5
CDR3 protein: CASSAGATFQETQYF
CDR3 DNA: TGTGCCAGCAGCGCCGGGGCTACCTTCCAAGAGACCCAGTACTTC

V gene: TRBV27
clone size: NA
D gene: NA
J gene: TRBJ1-4
CDR3 protein: CASSAYLGATNEKLFF
CDR3 DNA: TGTGCCAGCAGTGCTTATCTCGGGGCCACTAATGAAAAACTGTTTTTT

V gene: TRBV4-1
clone size: NA
D gene: NA
J gene: TRBJ2-3
CDR3 protein: CASSQSLQAGTDTQYF
CDR3 DNA: TGCGCCAGCAGCCAAAGTCTCCAGGCAGGCACAGATACGCAGTATTTT

V gene: TRBV4-2
clone size: NA
D gene: NA
J gene: TRBJ1-2
CDR3 protein: CASSQDQSFYGYTF
CDR3 DNA: TGTGCCAGCAGCCAAGATCAATCTTTCTATGGCTACACCTTC

V gene: TRBV19
clone size: NA
D gene: NA
J gene: TRBJ1-6
CDR3 protein: CASSQGLFGDSPLHF
CDR3 DNA: TGTGCCAGTAGTCAGGGGCTCTTCGGTGATTCACCCCTCCACTTT

V gene: TRBV5-1
clone size: NA
D gene: TRBD1
J gene: TRBJ2-1
CDR3 protein: CASRPFPGQGAINEQFF
CDR3 DNA: TGCGCCAGCAGACCGTTTCCGGGACAGGGGGCTATCAATGAGCAGTTCTTC

V gene: TRBV23-1
clone size: once
D gene: NA
J gene: TRBJ2-3
CDR3 protein: CASSHNFGVFPHKRDADTQYF
CDR3 DNA: TGCGCCAGCAGTCACAACTTCGGGGTCTTTCCTCACAAAAGGGATGCAGATACGCAGTATTTT

V gene: TRBV10-3
clone size: NA
D gene: NA
J gene: TRBJ1-2
CDR3 protein: CAIRGQPTGYTF
CDR3 DNA: TGTGCCATCAGGGGACAACCCACCGGCTACACCTTC

V gene: TRBV7-9
clone size: NA
D gene: NA
J gene: TRBJ2-2
CDR3 protein: CASSLIVAGELFF
CDR3 DNA: TGTGCCAGCAGCTTAATAGTCGCCGGGGAGCTGTTTTTT

V gene: TRBV11-2
clone size: NA
D gene: TRBD2
J gene: TRBJ2-2
CDR3 protein: CASRATSGGPGTGELFF
CDR3 DNA: TGTGCCAGCAGGGCGACTAGCGGGGGGCCGGGAACCGGGGAGCTGTTTTTT

V gene: TRBV4-3
clone size: NA
D gene: NA
J gene: TRBJ1-3
CDR3 protein: CASSSARSGNTIYF
CDR3 DNA: TGCGCCAGCAGCTCCGCTCGATCTGGAAACACCATATATTTT

V gene: TRBV28
clone size: once
D gene: NA
J gene: TRBJ1-6
CDR3 protein: CASRRSGNSPLHF
CDR3 DNA: TGTGCCAGCAGGCGATCCGGGAATTCACCCCTCCACTTT

V gene: TRBV6-5
clone size: NA
D gene: NA
J gene: TRBJ1-1
CDR3 protein: CASRYLGPMNTEAFF
CDR3 DNA: TGTGCCAGCAGGTATCTGGGTCCAATGAACACTGAAGCTTTCTTT

V gene: TRBV5-6
clone size: NA
D gene: TRBD1
J gene: TRBJ1-2
CDR3 protein: CASTLQGGGYTF
CDR3 DNA: TGTGCCAGCACCCTCCAGGGGGGAGGCTACACCTTC

V gene: TRBV28
clone size: NA
D gene: NA
J gene: TRBJ2-2
CDR3 protein: CASSPPGGSFTGELFF
CDR3 DNA: TGTGCCAGCAGTCCCCCAGGGGGGTCTTTCACCGGGGAGCTGTTTTTT

V gene: TRBV27
clone size: NA
D gene: NA
J gene: TRBJ1-6
CDR3 protein: CASSHMSSYNSPLHF
CDR3 DNA: TGTGCCAGCAGTCACATGAGCTCCTATAATTCACCCCTCCACTTT

V gene: TRBV16
clone size: NA
D gene: NA
J gene: TRBJ1-2
CDR3 protein: CASSQSNSFYGYTF
CDR3 DNA: TGTGCCAGCAGCCAATCTAACAGCTTCTATGGCTACACCTTC

V gene: TRBV27
clone size: once
D gene: NA
J gene: TRBJ2-3
CDR3 protein: CASSFGISTDTQYF
CDR3 DNA: TGTGCCAGCAGTTTTGGAATCAGCACAGATACGCAGTATTTT

V gene: TRBV2
clone size: NA
D gene: NA
J gene: TRBJ2-7
CDR3 protein: CASSSPGRSYEQYF
CDR3 DNA: TGTGCCAGCAGTAGCCCCGGGCGGAGCTACGAGCAGTACTTC

V gene: TRBV5-6
clone size: NA
D gene: NA
J gene: TRBJ2-7
CDR3 protein: CASSFAQVEQYF
CDR3 DNA: TGTGCCAGCAGCTTTGCACAGGTCGAGCAGTACTTC

V gene: TRBV7-9
clone size: NA
D gene: TRBD1
J gene: TRBJ1-4
CDR3 protein: CASSFLQGANEKLFF
CDR3 DNA: TGTGCCAGCAGCTTTTTACAGGGGGCGAATGAAAAACTGTTTTTT

V gene: TRBV19
clone size: NA
D gene: NA
J gene: TRBJ2-6
CDR3 protein: CASRDLSSGANVLTF
CDR3 DNA: TGTGCCAGCCGGGACCTAAGCTCTGGGGCCAACGTCCTGACTTTC

V gene: TRBV4-1
clone size: NA
D gene: NA
J gene: TRBJ1-2
CDR3 protein: CASSQEPTGTYGYTF
CDR3 DNA: TGCGCCAGCAGCCAAGAGCCCACTGGAACCTATGGCTACACCTTC

V gene: TRBV29-1
clone size: NA
D gene: NA
J gene: TRBJ2-1
CDR3 protein: CSVEGGDPYNEQFF
CDR3 DNA: TGCAGCGTTGAAGGGGGGGACCCCTACAATGAGCAGTTCTTC

V gene: TRBV13
clone size: NA
D gene: TRBD1
J gene: TRBJ1-2
CDR3 protein: CASSFFRQGNSYGYTF
CDR3 DNA: TGTGCCAGCAGCTTTTTTAGACAGGGAAATAGCTATGGCTACACCTTC

V gene: TRBV14
clone size: NA
D gene: NA
J gene: TRBJ2-3
CDR3 protein: CASSQKGFITDTQYF
CDR3 DNA: TGTGCCAGCAGCCAGAAGGGGTTCATCACAGATACGCAGTATTTT

V gene: TRBV19
clone size: NA
D gene: NA
J gene: TRBJ2-1
CDR3 protein: CASSITEAEQFF
CDR3 DNA: TGTGCCAGTAGTATAACTGAGGCTGAGCAGTTCTTC

V gene: TRBV7-2
clone size: medium-sized
D gene: NA
J gene: TRBJ2-7
CDR3 protein: CASSARGVSASAPGEQYF
CDR3 DNA: TGTGCCAGCAGTGCCAGGGGAGTTTCGGCTAGCGCTCCTGGCGAGCAGTACTTC

V gene: TRBV14
clone size: NA
D gene: TRBD1
J gene: TRBJ2-1
CDR3 protein: CASSQAFGQGPQTYEQFF
CDR3 DNA: TGTGCCAGCAGCCAGGCATTCGGACAGGGTCCCCAAACATATGAGCAGTTCTTC